This T cell receptor beta chain is from a study of blood T cell repertoires in COVID-19. Study summary: The origin of the acute and convalescent COVID-19 samples was the United States, Italy and Spain. T cells, B-cell-depleted T cells, or PBMCs provided the cDNA or gDNA that served as material.

Germline values: CDR1 LNHDA, CDR2 SQIVND (reference sequence). The CDR3 extends over 16 amino acids. Between the trimmed V and J ends, which lost 9 bases and 4 bases, there was a span of 22 bases. Authors' data handling: Nucleated cell number was recorded as an estimate derived from reference gene primer amplification. Sequencing used immunoSEQ multiplex PCR; TCRdb keeps in-frame clones, though not all of them. V and J calls and clone size come straight from that table; D and trimming were deduced from the DNA. The sample contains some 200,000 clones, 80% to 85% of which appear only once. The chain links TRBV19 to TRBJ1-3, with unresolved D. This TCR came from a woman aged 40 to 50 with acute or convalescent COVID-19. The sample taken for sequencing was peripheral blood. The DNA of the CDR3 is TGTGCCAGCCACCCAGCTAACTTGGTCGGGGGAAACACCATATATTTT. Residues: CASHPANLVGGNTIYF.